Only a few counts were recorded for the clone carrying this T cell receptor beta chain. Its antigen is not identified. Researchers defined stable Graves' hyperthyroidism as no ophthalmopathy progression within 18 months. Researchers amplified the TCR beta CDR3 regions from RNA transcripts. Primed by the HTBI set, a first-round RT-PCR was run on the TCR CDR3. TCRdb itself ran the multiplex PCR reads through MiXCR, one entry per CDR3 protein. The table shows 450,000 to 600,000 distinct CDR3 sequences, with about 15% occurring only once. This sample was taken from a study of T cells in Graves' hyperthyroidism and ophthalmopathy. Study-wide context: It was at initial diagnosis, before any treatment, that peripheral blood was collected. General study results and limits: Prediction of ophthalmopathy progression came a median approximately 6.6 months pre-onset. A 13 V-J model separated ophthalmopathy from stable hyperthyroidism.

This CDR3 spans 14 amino acids. Trimming took 7 bases from V and 0 from J, leaving 10 bases between them. V is TRBV12-3 or TRBV12-4 and J is TRBJ1-5, with D perhaps TRBD1 (6 bases). Sequencing used blood. The TCR was taken from a woman aged 40-49 years with Graves' hyperthyroidism. The CDR3 region is CASIDRFSNQPQHF. The CDR3, as DNA: TGTGCCAGCATTGACAGGTTTAGCAATCAGCCCCAGCATTTT.